One and the same sample provided the 22 T cell receptor beta chains below, sequenced in a study of T cell changes during pregnancy in multiple sclerosis. Only in-frame clones appear in the TCRdb table, and some are missing; sequencing was by immunoSEQ multiplex PCR. In the table there are 35,000 to 40,000 clones, 88% of which are singletons. The specimen comprised CD8+ T cells from peripheral blood mononuclear cells, sampled in the third trimester of pregnancy. The receptors shown here come from a female donor with multiple sclerosis, enrolled in a pregnancy study.

The chain recombines TRBV5-4 with TRBJ2-7; unclear D gene. CDR1 and CDR2 (germline): SGHNT, YYREEE (reference sequence). Deletions cut 4 bases from V and 7 bases from J, with 18 bases between. The CDR3 extends over 14 amino acids. The CDR3 loop is CASSLPGSRVEQYF. CDR3 in DNA: TGTGCCAGCAGCCTCCCTGGCTCCCGGGTGGAGCAGTACTTC.

The chain links TRBV18 to TRBJ2-7; TRBD1 matches at 7 bases. Losses at the gene ends were 1 base for V and 0 bases for J; bases not matched to a gene: 6. In germline, CDR1 is KGHSH, CDR2 LQKENI. The CDR3 spans 16 residues. The CDR3 reads CASSPRNRGISYEQYF. The CDR3, as DNA: TGTGCCAGCTCACCACGTAACAGGGGAATCTCCTACGAGCAGTACTTC.

The chain links TRBV6-5 to TRBJ2-7; D perhaps matches TRBD1 (5 bases). Deletions cut 6 bases from V and 1 base from J, with 10 bases between. The CDR3 has 13 residues. The germline V gene has CDR1 MNHEY and CDR2 SVGAGI. The CDR3 coding sequence is TGTGCCAGCAGCCAAAGGGGTTCCTACGAGCAGTACTTC. It is translated as CASSQRGSYEQYF.

The genes are TRBV27 and TRBJ1-5; D remains ambiguous. The CDR3 is 14 amino acids. Germline V gene lookup returns CDR1 MNHEY and CDR2 SMNVEV (reference sequence). Trimming stripped 6 bases from V and 0 bases from J, with 9 bases between. DNA for the CDR3: TGTGCCAGCAGCCCTAGAGATAGCAATCAGCCCCAGCATTTT. Amino acid sequence: CASSPRDSNQPQHF.

This chain connects TRBV11-3 to TRBJ1-5; the match to TRBD1 covers 9 bases. V lost 9 bases to trimming and J lost 3 bases; unmatched junction nucleotides: 6. The CDR3 consists of 14 residues. Germline V lookup: CDR1 SGHNT, CDR2 YENEEA. DNA for the CDR3: TGTGCCAGTGGGACAGGGTCGGACAATCAGCCCCAGCATTTT. It yields the protein CASGTGSDNQPQHF.

The chain couples TRBV10-3 to TRBJ1-1, with 10 bases aligning to TRBD1. The CDR3 extends over 15 amino acids. In germline, CDR1 is ENHRY, CDR2 SYGVKD. The V segment lost 3 bases and the J segment 3 bases; nucleotides outside the gene matches: 4. The CDR3 DNA reads TGTGCCATCAGTGATGGACAGGGGGAGGACACTGAAGCTTTCTTT. Its translation: CAISDGQGEDTEAFF.

V is TRBV30 and J is TRBJ2-5; TRBD2 agrees at 11 bases. V gave up 7 bases and J gave up 3 bases; unmatched junction bases: 1. Germline-derived CDR1 and CDR2 are GTSNPN and SVGIG (reference sequence). The length of the CDR3 is 12 residues. The CDR3, as DNA: TGTGCCTTACTAGCGGGGGAAGAGACCCAGTACTTC. It yields the protein CALLAGEETQYF.

This clone came up once. The V gene is TRBV7-9, the J gene TRBJ1-4; TRBD1 aligns across 8 bases. V was pared by 5 bases and J by 13 bases, with 9 bases of the junction left unmatched. The CDR3 extends over 13 amino acids. Germline loops: CDR1 SEHNR, CDR2 FQNEAQ (reference sequence). CDR3 nucleotides: TGTGCCAGCAGCCCCCCGACGGACAGGGCACTGTTTTTT. Translation gives CASSPPTDRALFF.

This clone was detected a few times. The genes are TRBV6-4 and TRBJ2-1; D is unresolved. Germline V gives CDR1 MRHNA, CDR2 SNTAGT. The V end was cut by 0 bases, the J end by 9 bases, with 9 bases between. This CDR3 is built from 13 residues. CDR3 loop: CASSDSHPGEQFF. The CDR3 DNA reads TGTGCCAGCAGTGACTCCCACCCGGGTGAGCAGTTCTTC.

CDR3 in amino acids: CASSQPPGRGNQPQHF. The CDR3 coding sequence is TGCGCCAGCAGTCAACCTCCCGGCAGGGGTAACCAGCCCCAGCATTTT. V usage is TRBV23-1 and J usage is TRBJ1-5; a weak D match, TRBD1 (6 bases). TRBV23-1 is annotated as an ORF whose role is uncertain. V was cut by 2 bases and J by 7 bases, with 18 bases left in between. This CDR3 is built from 16 residues.

The chain recombines TRBV27 with TRBJ2-1; a weak D match, TRBD1 (6 bases). V lost 4 bases, J lost 1 base, and 11 bases lay in between. Germline-derived CDR1 and CDR2 are MNHEY and SMNVEV (reference sequence). This CDR3 has 15 amino acids. The CDR3 is CASSWGRGSYNEQFF. CDR3 nucleotide sequence: TGTGCCAGCAGTTGGGGGCGTGGTTCCTACAATGAGCAGTTCTTC.

CDR3: CASSSRGLAKNIQYF. As DNA, the CDR3 is TGTGCCAGCAGCTCTAGAGGCCTAGCCAAAAACATTCAGTACTTC. V gene TRBV5-6 combines with J gene TRBJ2-4; D call uncertain. The CDR3 runs 15 residues. V shed 3 bases and J shed 0 bases, with 10 bases lying between them. Germline V gene sequence: CDR1 SGHDT, CDR2 YYEEEE.

The chain employs TRBV4-3 and TRBJ1-4; 9 bases match TRBD1. The CDR3 is 16 residues long. Germline values: CDR1 LGHNA, CDR2 YSLEER. The trim removed 1 base at V and 5 bases at J, leaving 5 bases unmatched. CDR3 bases: TGCGCCAGCAGCCAAGTGTGGGACAGGGAGAATGAAAAACTGTTTTTT. Its translation: CASSQVWDRENEKLFF.

This sequence joins TRBV6-1 and TRBJ1-5; D not certain. V lost 2 bases and J lost 4, with 12 bases in between. CDR1 is MNHNS, CDR2 SASEGT, per germline. This CDR3 contains 15 residues. The DNA of the CDR3 is TGTGCCAGCAGTGAACGGTGGCGGGCAAATCAGCCCCAGCATTTT. Protein product: CASSERWRANQPQHF.

V and J are TRBV30 and TRBJ2-2; the D gene is possibly TRBD1 (5 bases). Trimming took off 0 bases at V and 0 bases at J, with 8 bases between the two ends. This CDR3 spans 15 amino acids. The germline CDR1 and CDR2 sequences are GTSNPN and SVGIG (reference sequence). For the CDR3, the DNA is TGTGCCTGGAGTGTACAAGGGGCGAACACCGGGGAGCTGTTTTTT. Protein sequence: CAWSVQGANTGELFF.

The chain is built from TRBV9 and TRBJ2-2; 7 nucleotides agree with TRBD1. J gave up 0 bases and V 0 bases, and 2 bases lay outside the gene matches. The CDR3 covers 16 residues. Per germline, CDR1 SGDLS and CDR2 YYNGEE. CDR3 sequence (DNA): TGTGCCAGCAGCGTAGCGGGACAGCCGAACACCGGGGAGCTGTTTTTT. It translates to CASSVAGQPNTGELFF.

The V gene is TRBV7-9, the J gene TRBJ1-5; D ambiguous. V lost 5 bases, J lost 2 bases, and 16 bases lay in between. This CDR3 has 16 residues. CDR1 is SEHNR, CDR2 FQNEAQ, per germline (reference sequence). Here the CDR3 DNA reads TGTGCCAGCAGCCCCTGGACCCCCGGGGGCAATCAGCCCCAGCATTTT. Its protein product is CASSPWTPGGNQPQHF. The full variable domain, rest sourced from reference TRBV7-9 and TRBJ1-5, is DTGVSQNPRHKITKRGQNVTFRCDPISEHNRLYWYRQTLGQGPEFLTYFQNEAQLEKSRLLSDRFSAERPKGSFSTLEIQRTEQGDSAMYLCASSPWTPGGNQPQHFGDGTRLSIL.

V usage is TRBV18 and J usage is TRBJ2-4, with 7 bases that match TRBD1. J was trimmed by 0 bases and V by 0 bases; bases with no gene match: 5. Per the germline V gene, CDR1 is KGHSH and CDR2 is LQKENI. This CDR3 contains 17 residues. For the CDR3, the DNA is TGTGCCAGCTCACCACCGGGACAGCGAATAGCCAAAAACATTCAGTACTTC. Its protein is CASSPPGQRIAKNIQYF.

The sample holds a few counts of this clone. The chain uses TRBV7-9 and TRBJ2-7, with D uncertain. This CDR3 comprises 13 residues. Trimming left V 1 base short and J 3 bases short, with 7 bases between. Germline V gives CDR1 SEHNR, CDR2 FQNEAQ (reference sequence). The CDR3 coding sequence is TGTGCCAGCAGCTTAGGGCCGAACTACGAGCAGTACTTC. Translation: CASSLGPNYEQYF.

This chain connects TRBV9 to TRBJ2-2; D might be TRBD1 (6 bases). The CDR3 has 14 amino acids. Trimming took off 3 bases at V and 4 bases at J, with 10 bases between the two ends. From germline, CDR1 is SGDLS and CDR2 YYNGEE. In DNA form, the CDR3 reads TGTGCCAGCAGCGCCCACAGGGCCACCGGGGAGCTGTTTTTT. Its translation: CASSAHRATGELFF.

This clone was observed a handful of times. The J gene is TRBJ1-1, the V gene TRBV30; D is perhaps TRBD1 (6 bases). The CDR3 consists of 12 residues. V dropped 5 bases and J dropped 8 bases, with 15 bases sitting between them. CDR1 and CDR2 (germline): GTSNPN, SVGIG (reference sequence). This chain's CDR3 is CAWGAGGGEAFF. The CDR3 DNA reads TGTGCCTGGGGCGCGGGGGGCGGGGAAGCTTTCTTT. The full variable domain, with the rest looked up from reference TRBV30 and TRBJ1-1, is SQTIHQWPATLVQPVGSPLSLECTVEGTSNPNLYWYRQAAGRGLQLLFYSVGIGQISSEVPQNLSASRPQDRQFILSSKKLLLSDSGFYLCAWGAGGGEAFFGQGTRLTVV.

The V and J genes are TRBV5-4 and TRBJ2-7; 9 bases are shared with TRBD1. The germline CDR1 and CDR2 sequences are SGHNT and YYREEE (reference sequence). This CDR3 spans 15 amino acids. Losses at the gene ends were 0 bases for V and 3 bases for J; bases not matched to a gene: 4. CDR3 amino acids: CASSLGGQGSYEQYF. The CDR3 DNA sequence: TGTGCCAGCAGCTTGGGTGGACAGGGGAGCTACGAGCAGTACTTC. The whole variable domain, remainder taken from reference TRBV5-4 and TRBJ2-7, is ETGVTQSPTHLIKTRGQQVTLRCSSQSGHNTVSWYQQALGQGPQFIFQYYREEENGRGNFPPRFSGLQFPNYSSELNVNALELDDSALYLCASSLGGQGSYEQYFGPGTRLTVT.